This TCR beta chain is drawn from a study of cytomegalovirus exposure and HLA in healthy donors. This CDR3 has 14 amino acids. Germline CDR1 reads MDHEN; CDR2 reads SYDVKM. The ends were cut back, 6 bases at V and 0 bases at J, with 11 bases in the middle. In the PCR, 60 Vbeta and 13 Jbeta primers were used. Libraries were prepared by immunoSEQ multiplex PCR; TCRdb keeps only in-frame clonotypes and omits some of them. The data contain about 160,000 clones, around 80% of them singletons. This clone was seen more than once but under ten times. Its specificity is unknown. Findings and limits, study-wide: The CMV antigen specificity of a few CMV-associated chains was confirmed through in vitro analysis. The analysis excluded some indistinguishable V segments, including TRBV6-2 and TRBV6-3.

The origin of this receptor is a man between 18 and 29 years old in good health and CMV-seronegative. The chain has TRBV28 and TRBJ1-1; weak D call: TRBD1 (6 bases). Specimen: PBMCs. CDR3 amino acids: CASRPGHLNTEAFF. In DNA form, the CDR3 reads TGTGCCAGCAGACCGGGACACTTGAACACTGAAGCTTTCTTT. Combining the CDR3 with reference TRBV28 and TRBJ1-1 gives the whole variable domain DVKVTQSSRYLVKRTGEKVFLECVQDMDHENMFWYRQDPGLGLRLIYFSYDVKMKEKGDIPEGYSVSREKKERFSLILESASTNQTSMYLCASRPGHLNTEAFFGQGTRLTVV.